This T cell receptor beta chain was captured by sequencing in a study of blood T cell repertoires in COVID-19. For the study at large: Acute and convalescent COVID-19 samples came from the United States, Italy and Spain. PBMCs, B-cell-depleted T cells, or T cells were the source of the cDNA or gDNA that made up the material.

J was trimmed by 5 bases and V by 5 bases; bases with no gene match: 11. The germline V gene has CDR1 SGHAT and CDR2 FQDESV (reference sequence). The CDR3 spans 15 residues. Source study methods: For nucleated cells, counts were estimated from reference gene primer amplification. Some clones are missing from TCRdb's copy, which holds only in-frame ones; the method was immunoSEQ multiplex PCR. V and J calls and clone size come straight from that table; D and trimming were deduced from the DNA. This table holds 100,000 to 150,000 clones, 80% to 90% found once. Sequenced material: peripheral blood. The origin of this receptor is a man at least 80 years old with active or convalescent COVID-19. The rearrangement links TRBV11-1 to TRBJ2-5; 7 positions match TRBD2. This chain's CDR3 is CASSSSTSVRETQYF. The CDR3 DNA follows: TGTGCCAGCAGCAGTTCTACTAGCGTGCGGGAGACCCAGTACTTC.